These 16 T cell receptor beta chains were all obtained from the same sample, sequenced in a study of response to subunit inactivated influenza vaccine (dated by TCRdb to between 2017 and 2018). Libraries were built with RT-PCR. Sequencing took place on an Illumina HiSeq 2500. Starting from the raw public reads, TCRdb applied fastp trimming at Q25, assembled clones with MiXCR and retained in-frame beta chains. A single entry per CDR3 protein holds the most common genes and DNA from its merged rows. A total of approximately 570,000 distinct CDR3 sequences appear in this sample, approximately 7.1% of them only once. 10% to 15% of the sample comes from the top ten. Source: PBMCs from blood, taken around 25 months after vaccination. Receptors were obtained from a man between 50 and 69 years old who received an inactivated influenza vaccine. Donor details come from another sample of the same person, matched by shared clones.

This clonotype was recorded at least ten times. The chain couples TRBV29-1 to TRBJ2-7; D unclear. Germline values: CDR1 SQVTM, CDR2 ANQGSEA. CDR3 length: 13 amino acids. Trimming left V 8 bases short and J 7 bases short, with 21 bases between. The CDR3 DNA follows: TGCAGCCACGACGGACCCTTCCCCCCGGAGCAGTACTTC. It encodes CSHDGPFPPEQYF.

The genes are TRBV19 and TRBJ1-1; D might be TRBD1 (6 bases). Germline V gene lookup returns CDR1 LNHDA and CDR2 SQIVND (reference sequence). This CDR3 is built from 11 residues. V gave up 6 bases and J gave up 7 bases, with 9 bases separating them. The CDR3 protein is CASSDRIEAFF. In DNA form, the CDR3 reads TGTGCCAGTAGCGACAGGATTGAAGCTTTCTTT.

This clonotype has more than one count but fewer than ten. The chain employs TRBV6-2 or TRBV6-3 and TRBJ1-3, with D possibly matching TRBD1 (6 bases). CDR1 and CDR2 (germline): MNHEY, SVGEGT. The CDR3 has 14 residues. Trimming stripped 6 bases from V and 1 base from J, with 10 bases between. The CDR3 nucleotides are TGTGCCAGCAGCAAGACAGGATCTGGAAACACCATATATTTT. This sequence encodes CASSKTGSGNTIYF.

This clonotype turned up a few times. The CDR3 sequence is CASSPSPGTTYEQYF. DNA for the CDR3: TGTGCCAGCAGCCCCTCCCCAGGGACTACCTACGAGCAGTACTTC. The gene calls are TRBV9 and TRBJ2-7; TRBD2 matches 7 bases. V shed 4 bases and J 2 bases; nucleotides not matched to a gene: 9. Germline CDR1 reads SGDLS; CDR2 reads YYNGEE. The CDR3 is 15 residues long. Together with reference TRBV9 and TRBJ2-7, the CDR3 gives the full variable domain: DSGVTQTPKHLITATGQRVTLRCSPRSGDLSVYWYQQSLDQGLQFLIQYYNGEERAKGNILERFSAQQFPDLHSELNLSSLELGDSALYFCASSPSPGTTYEQYFGPGTRLTVT.

To note about this clonotype: A clone one base away is much larger, so this may be a read error. The chain uses TRBV24-1 and TRBJ1-5; D might be TRBD1 (6 bases). The CDR3 contains 18 residues. Germline-derived CDR1 and CDR2 are KGHDR and SFDVKD. The CDR3 is CTTSDLIPTTGSNQPQHF. CDR3 nucleotides: TGTACCACCAGTGATTTGATTCCCACGACAGGAAGCAATCAGCCCCAGCATTTT.

In its sample, this clonotype was seen a few times. The chain links TRBV7-8 to TRBJ1-4, with 8 nucleotides matching TRBD1. There are 15 residues in the CDR3. The V gene's germline CDR1 is SGHVS and CDR2 FQNEAQ. Trimming took 4 bases from V and 7 from J; bases not matched to a gene: 8. CDR3 sequence reads: CASSSWQGASEKLFF. CDR3 nucleotides: TGTGCCAGCAGCTCCTGGCAGGGGGCAAGTGAAAAACTGTTTTTT.

J is TRBJ2-7 and V is TRBV20-1; 15 nucleotides agree with TRBD2. The J segment lost 2 bases and the V segment lost 6 bases, leaving 2 bases of the junction unmatched. The CDR3 runs 14 residues. From germline, CDR1 is DFQATT and CDR2 SNEGSKA (reference sequence). The CDR3 reads CSARTSGRAYEQYF. CDR3 bases: TGCAGTGCGCGGACTAGCGGGAGGGCCTACGAGCAGTACTTC.

This clonotype was seen ten or more times. The chain carries TRBV18 and TRBJ2-3, with D possibly TRBD1 on 5 matching bases. The CDR3 sequence is 11 residues long. Trimming took 4 bases from V and 6 from J, leaving 5 bases between them. CDR1 KGHSH and CDR2 LQKENI come from the germline V gene. CDR3 bases: TGTGCCAGCTCACAGGGGGATACGCAGTATTTT. It codes for CASSQGDTQYF.

There are a few counts of this clonotype. This chain links TRBV12-3 or TRBV12-4 with TRBJ2-3, with no clear D. The V gene lost 7 bases and the J gene lost 6 bases, with 20 bases spanning the gap. This CDR3 has 15 amino acids. CDR3 DNA sequence: TGTGCCAGCACGCCGACCCAATTTCCCCCCGATACGCAGTATTTT. This codes for CASTPTQFPPDTQYF.

There are a few counts of this clonotype. The chain is built from TRBV29-1 and TRBJ2-7; weak D call: TRBD1 (6 bases). The V gene lost 7 bases and the J gene lost 4 bases, with 17 bases spanning the gap. The CDR3 extends over 13 amino acids. Germline loops: CDR1 SQVTM, CDR2 ANQGSEA. CDR3: CSAWHGGGYEQYF. The DNA for the CDR3 is TGCAGCGCCTGGCATGGGGGCGGGTACGAGCAGTACTTC.

J is TRBJ2-3 and V is TRBV7-9; 11 nucleotides align to TRBD2. The trim removed 1 base at V and 5 bases at J, leaving 8 bases unmatched. Germline-derived CDR1 and CDR2 are SEHNR and FQNEAQ (reference sequence). This CDR3 is 17 amino acids long. This CDR3 is CASSLVAAGLAGDTQYF. DNA of the CDR3: TGTGCCAGCAGCTTAGTAGCTGCAGGACTAGCGGGAGATACGCAGTATTTT.

In this sample, this clonotype turned up a few times. The CDR3 sequence is CASSLSPPGQGYTDTQYF. The CDR3 bases are TGTGCCAGCAGTTTATCCCCCCCGGGACAGGGTTACACAGATACGCAGTATTTT. The rearrangement joins TRBV28 to TRBJ2-3; TRBD1 aligns across 9 bases. With V trimmed by 1 base and J by 2 bases, 10 bases remained unmatched. This CDR3 contains 18 residues. Germline V gene lookup returns CDR1 MDHEN and CDR2 SYDVKM.

This chain uses TRBV27 with TRBJ1-1; D is undetermined. Germline V CDR1 and CDR2: MNHEY, SMNVEV (reference sequence). This CDR3 has 11 residues. Trimming shortened V by 8 bases and J by 1 base, and 5 bases separated the two germline ends. Written as DNA, the CDR3 is TGTGCCAGCGCGAGGAACACTGAAGCTTTCTTT. Its protein is CASARNTEAFF.

This sequence joins TRBV6-1 and TRBJ1-4; D is uncertain. Germline V gene sequence: CDR1 MNHNS, CDR2 SASEGT. The CDR3 consists of 16 residues. The ends were cut back, 5 bases at V and 5 bases at J, with 18 bases in the middle. The CDR3: CASSRLARVENEKLFF. CDR3 sequence (DNA): TGTGCCAGCAGTCGACTGGCCCGGGTCGAAAATGAAAAACTGTTTTTT.

The chain combines TRBV7-2 with TRBJ2-1, with D hard to call. The ends were cut back, 5 bases at V and 2 bases at J, with 13 bases in the middle. This CDR3 is 15 amino acids long. From germline, CDR1 is SGHTA and CDR2 FQGNSA. The CDR3 loop reads CASSHTDLAYNEQFF. CDR3 in DNA: TGTGCCAGCAGCCACACTGATTTAGCCTACAATGAGCAGTTCTTC.

This clonotype was found many times. The V and J genes are TRBV5-1 and TRBJ2-4, with D perhaps TRBD1 (6 bases). The CDR3 is 15 amino acids. Trimming stripped 4 bases from V and 7 bases from J, with 18 bases between. In germline, CDR1 is SGHRS, CDR2 YFSETQ. CDR3 amino acids: CASSPTTGSGNIQYF. CDR3 coding DNA: TGCGCCAGCAGCCCCACAACAGGGTCGGGTAACATTCAGTACTTC.